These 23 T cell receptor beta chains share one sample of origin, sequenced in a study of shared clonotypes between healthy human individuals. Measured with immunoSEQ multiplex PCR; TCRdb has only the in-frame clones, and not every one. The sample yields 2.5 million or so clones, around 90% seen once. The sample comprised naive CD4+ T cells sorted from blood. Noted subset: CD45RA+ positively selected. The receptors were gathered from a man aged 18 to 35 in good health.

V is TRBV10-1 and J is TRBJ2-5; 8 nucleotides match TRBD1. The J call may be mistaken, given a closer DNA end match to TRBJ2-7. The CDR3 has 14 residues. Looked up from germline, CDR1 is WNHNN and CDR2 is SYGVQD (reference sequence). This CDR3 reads CASSESQGASEQYF. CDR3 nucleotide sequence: TGCGCCAGCAGTGAGTCGCAGGGGGCTAGCGAGCAGTACTTC.

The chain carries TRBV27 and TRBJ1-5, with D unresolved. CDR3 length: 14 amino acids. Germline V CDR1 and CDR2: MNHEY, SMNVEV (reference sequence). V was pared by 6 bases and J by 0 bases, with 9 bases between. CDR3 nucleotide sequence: TGTGCCAGCAGCAGGAGATCTAGCAATCAGCCCCAGCATTTT. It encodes CASSRRSSNQPQHF.

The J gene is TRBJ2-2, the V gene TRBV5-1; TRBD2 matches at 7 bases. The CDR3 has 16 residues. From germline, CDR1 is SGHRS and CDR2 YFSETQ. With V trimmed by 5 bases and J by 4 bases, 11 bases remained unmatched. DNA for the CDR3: TGCGCCAGCAGATCGGGAGGATTTGAGAGCACCGGGGAGCTGTTTTTT. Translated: CASRSGGFESTGELFF.

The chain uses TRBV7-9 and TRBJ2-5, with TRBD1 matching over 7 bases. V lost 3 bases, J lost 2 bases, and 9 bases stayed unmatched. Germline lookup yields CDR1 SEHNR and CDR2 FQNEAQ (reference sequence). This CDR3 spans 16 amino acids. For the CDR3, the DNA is TGTGCCAGCAGCTTGGGCACAGGGGCTCGGCAAGAGACCCAGTACTTC. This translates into CASSLGTGARQETQYF.

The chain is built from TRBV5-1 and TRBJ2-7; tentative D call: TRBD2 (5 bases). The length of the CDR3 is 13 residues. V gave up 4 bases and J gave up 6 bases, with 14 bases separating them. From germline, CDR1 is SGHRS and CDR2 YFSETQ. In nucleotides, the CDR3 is TGCGCCAGCAGCGGAGGTGGTCGGGCCGAGCAGTACTTC. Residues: CASSGGGRAEQYF.

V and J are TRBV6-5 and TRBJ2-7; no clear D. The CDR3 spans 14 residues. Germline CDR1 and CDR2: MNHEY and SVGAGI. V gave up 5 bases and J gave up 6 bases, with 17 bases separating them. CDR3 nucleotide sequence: TGTGCCAGCAGTGAGCTCCCCGAGAATGGCGAGCAGTACTTC. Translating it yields CASSELPENGEQYF.

CDR3 protein: CASSDRDSLLGPLNTEAFF. The CDR3 DNA sequence: TGTGCCAGCAGCGACCGGGACAGCCTTTTGGGCCCCCTAAACACTGAAGCTTTCTTT. This chain uses TRBV5-6 with TRBJ1-1, with TRBD1 matching 7 bases. The CDR3 has 19 amino acids. V lost 4 bases, J lost 2 bases, and 20 bases stayed unmatched. From germline, CDR1 is SGHDT and CDR2 YYEEEE.

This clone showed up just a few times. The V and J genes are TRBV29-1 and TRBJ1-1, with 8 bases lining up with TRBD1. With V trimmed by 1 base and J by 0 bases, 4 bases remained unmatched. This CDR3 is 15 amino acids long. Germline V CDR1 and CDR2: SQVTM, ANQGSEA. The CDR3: CSVEVTGGMNTEAFF. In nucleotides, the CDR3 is TGCAGCGTTGAAGTCACAGGGGGTATGAACACTGAAGCTTTCTTT.

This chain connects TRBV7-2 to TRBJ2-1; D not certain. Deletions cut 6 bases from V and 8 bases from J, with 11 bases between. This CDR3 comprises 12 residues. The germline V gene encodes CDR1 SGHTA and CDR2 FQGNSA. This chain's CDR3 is CASSDGPDEQFF. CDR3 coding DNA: TGTGCCAGCAGTGATGGACCGGATGAGCAGTTCTTC.

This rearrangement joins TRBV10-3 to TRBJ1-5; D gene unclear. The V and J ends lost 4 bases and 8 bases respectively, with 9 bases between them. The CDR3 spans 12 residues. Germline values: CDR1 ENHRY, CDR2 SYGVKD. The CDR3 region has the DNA TGTGCCATCAGTGGAGATGGTGAGCCCCAGCATTTT. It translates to CAISGDGEPQHF.

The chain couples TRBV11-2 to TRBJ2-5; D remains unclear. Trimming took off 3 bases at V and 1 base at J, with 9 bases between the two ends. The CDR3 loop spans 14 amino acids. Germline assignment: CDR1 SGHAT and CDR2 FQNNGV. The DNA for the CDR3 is TGTGCCAGCAGCTTGCCACCCATCCAAGAGACCCAGTACTTC. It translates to CASSLPPIQETQYF. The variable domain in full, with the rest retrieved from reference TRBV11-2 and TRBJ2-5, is EAGVAQSPRYKIIEKRQSVAFWCNPISGHATLYWYQQILGQGPKLLIQFQNNGVVDDSQLPKDRFSAERLKGVDSTLKIQPAKLEDSAVYLCASSLPPIQETQYFGPGTRLLVL.

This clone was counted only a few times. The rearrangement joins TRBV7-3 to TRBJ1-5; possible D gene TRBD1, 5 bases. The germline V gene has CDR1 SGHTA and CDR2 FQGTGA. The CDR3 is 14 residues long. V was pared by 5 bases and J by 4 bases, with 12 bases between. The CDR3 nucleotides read TGTGCCAGCAGCCCAAACGGGGGGAATCAGCCCCAGCATTTT. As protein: CASSPNGGNQPQHF. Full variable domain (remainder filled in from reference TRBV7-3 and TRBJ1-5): GAGVSQTPSNKVTEKGKYVELRCDPISGHTALYWYRQSLGQGPEFLIYFQGTGAADDSGLPNDRFFAVRPEGSVSTLKIQRTERGDSAVYLCASSPNGGNQPQHFGDGTRLSIL.

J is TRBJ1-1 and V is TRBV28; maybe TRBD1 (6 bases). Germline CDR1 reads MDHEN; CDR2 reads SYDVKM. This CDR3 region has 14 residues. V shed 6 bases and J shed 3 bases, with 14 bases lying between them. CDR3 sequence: CASRDAGAYTEAFF. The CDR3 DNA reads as TGTGCCAGCAGGGACGCAGGGGCCTACACTGAAGCTTTCTTT.

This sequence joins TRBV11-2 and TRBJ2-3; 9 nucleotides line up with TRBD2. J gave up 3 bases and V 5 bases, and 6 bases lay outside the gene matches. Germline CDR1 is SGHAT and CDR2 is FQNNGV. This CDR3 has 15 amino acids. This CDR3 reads CASSALSGGTDTQYF. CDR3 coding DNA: TGTGCCAGCAGCGCGTTAAGCGGGGGGACAGATACGCAGTATTTT.

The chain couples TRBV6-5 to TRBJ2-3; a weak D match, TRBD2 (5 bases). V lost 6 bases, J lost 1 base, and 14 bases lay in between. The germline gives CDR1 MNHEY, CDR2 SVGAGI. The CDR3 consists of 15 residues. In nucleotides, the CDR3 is TGTGCCAGCAGCCCCCCGGGGATCGGCACAGATACGCAGTATTTT. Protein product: CASSPPGIGTDTQYF.

As DNA, the CDR3 is TGTGCCAGCAGCTTAGCTGGGTCCAGCAATCAGCCCCAGCATTTT. Translating it yields CASSLAGSSNQPQHF. V gene TRBV7-2 combines with J gene TRBJ1-5; no clear D. Trimming removed 0 bases at V and 1 base at J, with 7 bases between. Germline lookup yields CDR1 SGHTA and CDR2 FQGNSA. The CDR3 has 15 residues.

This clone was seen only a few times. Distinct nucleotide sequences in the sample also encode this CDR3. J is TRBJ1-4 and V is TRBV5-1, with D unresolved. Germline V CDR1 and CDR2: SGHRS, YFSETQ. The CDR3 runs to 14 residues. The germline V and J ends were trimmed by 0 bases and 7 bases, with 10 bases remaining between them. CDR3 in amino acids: CASSLGGLGEKLFF. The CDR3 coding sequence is TGCGCCAGCAGCTTGGGAGGGCTCGGTGAAAAACTGTTTTTT.

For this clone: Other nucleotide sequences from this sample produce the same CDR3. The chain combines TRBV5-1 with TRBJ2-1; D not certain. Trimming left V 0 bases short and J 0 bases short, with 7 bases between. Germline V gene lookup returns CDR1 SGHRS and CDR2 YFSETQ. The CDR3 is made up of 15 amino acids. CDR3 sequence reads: CASSLVRSSYNEQFF. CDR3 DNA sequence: TGCGCCAGCAGCTTGGTTAGGAGCTCCTACAATGAGCAGTTCTTC. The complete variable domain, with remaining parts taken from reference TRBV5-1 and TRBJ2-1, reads KAGVTQTPRYLIKTRGQQVTLSCSPISGHRSVSWYQQTPGQGLQFLFEYFSETQRNKGNFPGRFSGRQFSNSRSEMNVSTLELGDSALYLCASSLVRSSYNEQFFGPGTRLTVL.

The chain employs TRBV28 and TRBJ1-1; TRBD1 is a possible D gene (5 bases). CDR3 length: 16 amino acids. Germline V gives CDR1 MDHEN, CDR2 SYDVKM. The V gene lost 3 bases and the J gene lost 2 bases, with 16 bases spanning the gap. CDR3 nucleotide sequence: TGTGCCAGCAGTTTTGATCCGACAGTGATAAACACTGAAGCTTTCTTT. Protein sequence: CASSFDPTVINTEAFF.

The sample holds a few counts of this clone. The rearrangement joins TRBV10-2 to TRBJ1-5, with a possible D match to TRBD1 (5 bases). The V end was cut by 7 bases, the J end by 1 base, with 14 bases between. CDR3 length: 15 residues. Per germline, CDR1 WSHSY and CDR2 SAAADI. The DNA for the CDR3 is TGCGCCAGCAATCCGAGGGGCACCAGCAATCAGCCCCAGCATTTT. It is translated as CASNPRGTSNQPQHF.

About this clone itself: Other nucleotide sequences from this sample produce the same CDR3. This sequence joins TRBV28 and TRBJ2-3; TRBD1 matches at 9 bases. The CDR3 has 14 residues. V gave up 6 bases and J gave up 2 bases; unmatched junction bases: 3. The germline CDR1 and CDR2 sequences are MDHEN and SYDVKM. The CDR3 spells CASSRTGDTDTQYF. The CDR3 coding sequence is TGTGCCAGCAGCCGGACAGGGGACACAGATACGCAGTATTTT.

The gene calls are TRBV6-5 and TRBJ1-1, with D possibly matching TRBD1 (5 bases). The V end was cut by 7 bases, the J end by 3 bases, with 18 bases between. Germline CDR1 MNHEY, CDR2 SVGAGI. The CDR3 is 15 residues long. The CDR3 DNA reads TGTGCCAGCACCCCCCACAGGCCTGGCGACACTGAAGCTTTCTTT. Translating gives CASTPHRPGDTEAFF.

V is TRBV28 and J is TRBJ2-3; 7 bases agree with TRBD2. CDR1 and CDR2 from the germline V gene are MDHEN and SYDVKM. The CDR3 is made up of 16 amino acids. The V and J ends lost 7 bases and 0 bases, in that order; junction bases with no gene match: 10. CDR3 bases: TGTGCCAGCACCAACCTCCTAGCGGAGAGCACAGATACGCAGTATTTT. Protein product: CASTNLLAESTDTQYF.